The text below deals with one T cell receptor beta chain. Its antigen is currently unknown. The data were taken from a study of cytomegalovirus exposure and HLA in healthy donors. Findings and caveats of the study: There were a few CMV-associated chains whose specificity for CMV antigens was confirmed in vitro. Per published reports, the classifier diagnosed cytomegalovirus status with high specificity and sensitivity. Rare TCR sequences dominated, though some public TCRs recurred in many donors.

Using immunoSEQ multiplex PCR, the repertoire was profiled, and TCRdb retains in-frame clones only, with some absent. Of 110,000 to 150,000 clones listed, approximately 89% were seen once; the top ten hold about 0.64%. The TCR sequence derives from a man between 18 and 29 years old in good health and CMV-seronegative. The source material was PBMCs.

The CDR3 sequence is CASSPLTGGGNGYTF. DNA of the CDR3: TGTGCCAGCAGCCCGTTAACAGGGGGCGGTAATGGCTACACCTTC. The chain has TRBV7-2 and TRBJ1-2, with TRBD1 matching over 9 bases. CDR1 is SGHTA and CDR2 is FQGNSA in the germline V gene. V trimming: 5 bases; J trimming: 6 bases; junction bases outside the gene matches: 10. The CDR3 has 15 amino acids.